These T cell receptor beta chains were read from a single sample in a study of tumor-infiltrating lymphocytes in primary liver carcinoma. TCRdb fed the multiplex PCR reads into MiXCR, producing one record per CDR3 protein. This sample has 80,000 to 100,000 distinct CDR3 sequences, with around 68% found just once. Sequencing was performed on tumor-adjacent normal liver tissue. Receptor source: a man aged 40-49 years with primary liver carcinoma and hepatitis B virus infection. Each CDR3 is given with its conserved first and last residue. The D gene is left open where the match is weak. Not every row has a clone size; where given, it reads once, few, many or a size class.

j_gene | abundance | d_gene | v_gene | CDR3aa | CDR3nt
TRBJ1-3 | few | - | TRBV4-1 | CASSQDGDMGLRGSTIYF | TGCGCCAGCAGCCAAGATGGGGACATGGGTCTTCGCGGAAGCACCATATATTTT
TRBJ2-2 | - | - | TRBV11-2 | CGSSSRQQGRDTGELFF | TGTGGCAGCAGCTCCCGTCAACAGGGAAGAGACACCGGGGAGCTGTTTTTT
TRBJ2-3 | - | - | TRBV11-2 | CASRRLVTRTDTQYF | TGTGCCAGCAGGAGACTAGTGACCCGCACTGATACGCAGTATTTT
TRBJ2-7 | - | - | TRBV18 | CASLPLKTAYEQYF | TGTGCCAGCTTACCACTGAAGACAGCCTACGAGCAGTACTTC
TRBJ1-4 | many | TRBD1 | TRBV29-1 | CSVVGQANEKLFF | TGCAGCGTTGTGGGACAGGCTAATGAAAAACTGTTTTTT
TRBJ2-2 | once | - | TRBV5-1 | CASSLGTLAGELFF | TGCGCCAGCAGCTTGGGGACCCTCGCCGGGGAGCTGTTTTTT
TRBJ2-1 | - | - | TRBV11-2 | CASSSAAGGSEQIF | TGTGCCAGCAGCTCCGCCGCAGGCGGTAGTGAGCAGATCTTC
TRBJ2-7 | many | - | TRBV5-5 | CASSFAPPSGGVYEQYF | TGTGCCAGCAGCTTTGCCCCCCCGAGCGGAGGGGTCTACGAGCAGTACTTC
TRBJ2-1 | - | - | TRBV11-2 | CASGLTSAQLGNERFF | TGTGCCAGCGGCTTAACATCAGCGCAATTGGGTAATGAGCGGTTCTTC
TRBJ2-5 | - | TRBD1 | TRBV4-1 | CASSQVSGGQETQYF | TGCGCCAGCAGTCAAGTTTCAGGGGGCCAAGAGACCCAGTACTTC
TRBJ2-4 | - | - | TRBV11-3 | CASCLATVEETQAKNIQYF | TGTGCCAGCTGCTTAGCAACCGTGGAAGAGACTCAAGCCAAAAACATTCAGTACTTC
TRBJ2-3 | few | TRBD2 | TRBV29-1 | CSVDMFGTSVPDTQYF | TGCAGCGTTGATATGTTTGGGACTAGTGTTCCAGATACGCAGTATTTT
TRBJ2-1 | - | - | TRBV5-1 | CVSSLFGDPSYNEQFF | TGCGTAAGCAGCTTATTCGGGGACCCTTCCTACAATGAGCAGTTCTTC
TRBJ2-3 | - | TRBD1 | TRBV10-3 | CAIRRTAGQGAVHTQYF | TGTGCCATCAGACGCACTGCCGGACAGGGGGCAGTGCATACGCAGTATTTT
TRBJ2-2 | many | TRBD2 | TRBV29-1 | CSVHGGSSGGELFF | TGCAGCGTCCATGGCGGGAGCAGTGGCGGGGAGCTGTTTTTT
TRBJ2-5 | - | - | TRBV12-3/TRBV12-4 | CASNPGGLLGENQYF | TGTGCCAGCAATCCAGGGGGGCTTTTGGGAGAGAACCAGTACTTC
TRBJ2-3 | once | - | TRBV11-2 | CASSPPGGRSTDTQYF | TGTGCCAGCAGCCCGCCGGGGGGCAGGAGCACTGATACTCAGTATTTT
TRBJ2-1 | once | - | TRBV28 | CASSPIGGSYNEQFF | TGTGCCAGCAGTCCCATCGGGGGCTCCTACAATGAGCAGTTCTTC
TRBJ2-4 | - | TRBD2 | TRBV4-2 | CANSQDGLAGSNIQYF | TGCGCCAACAGCCAGGACGGACTAGCTGGGTCAAACATTCAGTACTTC
TRBJ2-1 | - | TRBD2 | TRBV7-8 | CTSSLSGLAGYNEQLF | TGTACCAGCAGCTTATCTGGGCTAGCGGGGTACAATGAGCAGCTCTTC
TRBJ2-3 | - | - | TRBV11-2 | CAGSRPAGSTDTQYF | TGTGCCGGGAGCCGGCCGGCGGGGAGCACAGATACGCAGTATTTT
TRBJ1-1 | many | - | TRBV6-1 | CASSEARNTEAFF | TGTGCCAGCAGTGAGGCAAGGAACACTGAAGCTTTCTTT
TRBJ2-7 | - | - | TRBV29-1 | CNVTAPGLGLDEQYF | TGCAACGTAACAGCTCCGGGCCTAGGCCTCGACGAGCAGTACTTC
TRBJ2-7 | - | - | TRBV6-5 | CASSYDGGYKQHF | TGTGCCAGCAGCTACGACGGAGGATACAAGCAGCACTTC
TRBJ2-3 | many | TRBD2 | TRBV5-4 | CASSTVTGTSGTDTQYF | TGTGCCAGCAGTACGGTAACTGGGACTAGCGGCACAGATACGCAGTATTTT
TRBJ2-1 | - | - | TRBV11-2 | CAINLGVREQFF | TGTGCCATCAACTTGGGGGTACGTGAGCAATTCTTC
TRBJ2-2 | - | - | TRBV10-3 | CAINDPGMLTGKLFF | TGTGCCATCAATGACCCAGGGATGCTAACCGGGAAGCTGTTTTTT
TRBJ1-4 | many | TRBD1 | TRBV10-3 | CAISVSGTGQEKLFF | TGTGCCATCAGTGTATCCGGGACAGGGCAAGAAAAACTGTTTTTT
TRBJ1-1 | - | TRBD1 | TRBV5-6 | CANSTDRGDAEAFF | TGTGCCAACAGTACAGACAGGGGAGACGCTGAAGCTTTCTTT
TRBJ1-5 | - | - | TRBV11-2 | CASSSPRQAQHF | TGTGCCAGCAGCTCGCCGCGGCAGGCCCAGCACTTT
TRBJ2-2 | - | TRBD1 | TRBV28 | CASSPTGLGKWELFF | TGTGCCAGCAGCCCGACAGGGTTGGGAAAATGGGAGCTGTTTTTT
TRBJ2-3 | - | - | TRBV11-2 | CAGNLSPLGDTQYF | TGTGCCGGCAACTTAAGTCCGTTAGGGGATACGCAGTATTTT
TRBJ2-2 | many | - | TRBV10-3 | CAISESSGGNTGELFF | TGTGCCATCAGTGAGTCTAGCGGCGGGAACACCGGGGAGCTGTTTTTT
TRBJ2-1 | once | - | TRBV6-2/TRBV6-3 | CASNYDGGKDEQFF | TGTGCCAGCAATTACGATGGGGGTAAGGATGAGCAGTTCTTC
TRBJ2-3 | - | - | TRBV7-8 | CASSHTGVTDTRYF | TGTGCCAGCAGCCACACGGGGGTAACAGATACGCGGTATTTT
TRBJ1-4 | - | - | TRBV11-2 | CASSLEVEDEELFF | TGTGCTAGCAGCTTAGAGGTTGAGGACGAAGAACTGTTTTTT
TRBJ1-2 | - | - | TRBV5-1 | CVSSLDGTRFGAF | TGCGTCAGCAGCTTGGACGGAACCCGGTTTGGCGCCTTC
TRBJ1-6 | - | - | TRBV28 | CAQKTDPGSPLRF | TGTGCCCAAAAGACCGACCCCGGGTCACCCCTCCGCTTT
TRBJ2-1 | once | - | TRBV12-3/TRBV12-4 | CASLGSQGRDEQFF | TGTGCCAGCTTAGGGTCGCAGGGGCGGGATGAGCAGTTCTTC
TRBJ2-3 | - | - | TRBV11-2 | CTSSLGPWRQEADTQYF | TGTACCAGCAGCTTAGGGCCGTGGCGGCAGGAGGCAGATACGCAGTATTTT
TRBJ2-7 | - | - | TRBV5-5 | CASSLALVYEQYF | TGTGCCAGCAGCTTGGCTCTGGTTTACGAGCAGTACTTC